The clone carrying this T cell receptor (beta chain) was picked up one time. The antigen is not known. This specimen comes from a study of T cell repertoires in cytomegalovirus infection. Study background: Matching HLA type, along with CMV infection, was indicated by public TCR beta signatures.

The length of the CDR3 is 18 residues. V was pared by 5 bases and J by 0 bases, with 9 bases of the junction left unmatched. Germline CDR1 reads MNHNS; CDR2 reads SASEGT. MiXCR, run by TCRdb on the reads, gives a single entry per CDR3 protein. The sample lists roughly 990,000 distinct CDR3 sequences, roughly a third occurring once. Study-level results: The ex vivo response showed dominance by HLA-C-restricted CMV-specific TCR beta clonotypes. Cumulative frequency (of public TCR beta family members) identified carriers of CMV plus the relevant HLA.

This TCR was recovered from a human donor in good health (CMV status not recorded). Some clones in this sample may be carry-over from other donors' samples. The sequenced sample was cultured CD8+ T cells from PBMCs, obtained from culture after CMV antigen stimulation. This chain connects TRBV6-1 to TRBJ2-1; 11 bases are shared with TRBD2. Here the CDR3 reads CASSFNSGGDSSYNEQFF. CDR3 bases: TGTGCCAGCAGTTTTAATAGCGGGGGGGACAGCTCCTACAATGAGCAGTTCTTC.